This T cell receptor beta chain comes out of a study of human T cells and chemical hapten exposure. Study as a whole: How much TCR each sample yielded varied, mostly because pooled library volumes differed slightly. Study-wide findings and caveats: Once DPC sensitization occurred, TCRs above 1 in 1000 frequency showed no change.

This clonotype has a count of ten or more. Its antigen is undetermined. Individual cDNA molecules (in the library) carried attached unique molecular identifiers. Source study methods: Sample TCR counts, which ranged from 23,224 to 690,600, had a median of about 100,000. TCRdb recomputed calls from the RACE reads with MiXCR, one row per CDR3 protein. The V and J calls here are based on TCRdb, not the publication. The repertoire has roughly 43,000 distinct CDR3 sequences, around 3.4% of them found once; the top ten carry around 6%. Time point in this sample: healthy volunteer bleed at 6 weeks. It was unfractionated whole blood from which total RNA was extracted. The receptor comes from a human donor in good health. Some clones in this sample may be carry-over from other donors' samples. Input material: whole blood.

The CDR3 DNA sequence: TGCAGTGCTAGAGATCGAGGGCCCAATCAGCCCCAGCATTTT. It is translated as CSARDRGPNQPQHF. The chain links TRBV20-1 to TRBJ1-5; no firm D call. This CDR3 is built from 14 residues. CDR1 DFQATT and CDR2 SNEGSKA come from the germline V gene (reference sequence). Trimming pared 0 bases from V and 3 bases from J, leaving 9 bases between.